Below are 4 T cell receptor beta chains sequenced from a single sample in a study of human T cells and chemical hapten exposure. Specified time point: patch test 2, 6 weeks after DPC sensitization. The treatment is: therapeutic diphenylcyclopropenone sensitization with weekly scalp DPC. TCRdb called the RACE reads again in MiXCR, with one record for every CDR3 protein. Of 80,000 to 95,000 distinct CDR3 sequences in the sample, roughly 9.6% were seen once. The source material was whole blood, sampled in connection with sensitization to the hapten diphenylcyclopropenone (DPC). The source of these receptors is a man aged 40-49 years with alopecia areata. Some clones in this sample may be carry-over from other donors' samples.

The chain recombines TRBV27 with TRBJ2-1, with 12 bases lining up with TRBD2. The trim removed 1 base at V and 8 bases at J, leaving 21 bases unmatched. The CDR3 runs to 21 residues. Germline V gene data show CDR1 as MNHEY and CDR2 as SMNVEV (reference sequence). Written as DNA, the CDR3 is TGTGCCAGCAGTTTATATCTTGTGACTAGCGGGAGCCGGGGCGGGGTGGATGAGCAGTTCTTC. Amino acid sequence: CASSLYLVTSGSRGGVDEQFF.

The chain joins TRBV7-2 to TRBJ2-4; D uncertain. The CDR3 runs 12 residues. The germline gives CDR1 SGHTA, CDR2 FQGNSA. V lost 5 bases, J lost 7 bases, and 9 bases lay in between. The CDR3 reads CASSRPRNIQYF. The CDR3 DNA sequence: TGTGCCAGCAGCCGCCCCAGGAACATTCAGTACTTC.

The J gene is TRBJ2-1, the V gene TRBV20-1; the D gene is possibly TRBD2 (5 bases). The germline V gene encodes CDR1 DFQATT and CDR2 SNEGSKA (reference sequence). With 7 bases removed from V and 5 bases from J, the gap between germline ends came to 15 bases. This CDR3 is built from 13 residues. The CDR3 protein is CSVGGLSDNEQFF. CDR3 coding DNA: TGCAGTGTAGGAGGATTAAGTGACAATGAGCAGTTCTTC.

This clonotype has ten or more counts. CDR3 protein: CASSKEDSGWSNQPQHF. In nucleotides, the CDR3 is TGTGCCAGCAGCAAAGAAGATTCAGGGTGGAGCAATCAGCCCCAGCATTTT. The chain joins TRBV21-1 to TRBJ1-5; the table's D call TRBD1 went unverified against the DNA. TRBV21-1 is a pseudogene locus. The CDR3 is 17 residues long.